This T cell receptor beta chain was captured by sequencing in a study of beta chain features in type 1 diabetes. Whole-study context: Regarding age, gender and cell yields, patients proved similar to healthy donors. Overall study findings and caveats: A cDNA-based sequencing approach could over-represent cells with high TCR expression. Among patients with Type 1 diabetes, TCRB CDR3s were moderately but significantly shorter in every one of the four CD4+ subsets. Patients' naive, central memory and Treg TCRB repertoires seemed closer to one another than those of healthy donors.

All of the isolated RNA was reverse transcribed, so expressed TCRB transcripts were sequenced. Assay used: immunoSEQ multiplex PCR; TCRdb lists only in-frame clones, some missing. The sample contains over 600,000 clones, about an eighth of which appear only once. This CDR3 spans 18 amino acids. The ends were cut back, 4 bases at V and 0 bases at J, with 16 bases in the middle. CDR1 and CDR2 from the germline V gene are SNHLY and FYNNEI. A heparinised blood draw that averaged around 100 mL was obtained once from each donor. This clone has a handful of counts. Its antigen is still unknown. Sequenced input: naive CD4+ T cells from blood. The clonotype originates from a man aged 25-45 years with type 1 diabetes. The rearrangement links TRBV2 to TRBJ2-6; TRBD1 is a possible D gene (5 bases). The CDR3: CASSVENRTSSGANVLTF. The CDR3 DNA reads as TGTGCCAGCAGTGTAGAAAACAGGACAAGCTCTGGGGCCAACGTCCTGACTTTC. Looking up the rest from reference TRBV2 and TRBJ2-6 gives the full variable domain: EPEVTQTPSHQVTQMGQEVILRCVPISNHLYFYWYRQILGQKVEFLVSFYNNEISEKSEIFDDQFSVERPDGSNFTLKIRSTKLEDSAMYFCASSVENRTSSGANVLTFGAGSRLTVL.